Following are 24 T cell receptor beta chains from one sample sequenced in a study of control samples from healthy donors and cancer patients. Using immunoSEQ multiplex PCR, the repertoire was profiled, and TCRdb retains in-frame clones only, with some absent. Here the sample spans around 110,000 clones, around 91% being singletons. The specimen sequenced was PBMCs. The receptors derive from a woman in her fifties or sixties with colorectal cancer.

The rearrangement joins TRBV3-1 (or the pseudogene TRBV3-2) to TRBJ2-3; D is unresolved. Per the germline V gene, CDR1 is LGHDT and CDR2 is YNNKEL (reference sequence). V lost 1 base, J lost 4 bases, and 6 bases lay in between. The length of the CDR3 is 13 residues. The CDR3 is CASSQGESDTQYF. The CDR3 nucleotides read TGTGCCAGCAGCCAAGGAGAGTCAGATACGCAGTATTTT.

As for this clone: The sample holds other DNA sequences that translate to the same CDR3. This sequence joins TRBV30 and TRBJ1-1, with D possibly matching TRBD1 (6 bases). V lost 4 bases and J lost 5, with 8 bases in between. The germline V gene encodes CDR1 GTSNPN and CDR2 SVGIG (reference sequence). This CDR3 is built from 11 residues. In nucleotides, the CDR3 is TGTGCCTGGACCAGGGGAACTGAAGCTTTCTTT. It is translated as CAWTRGTEAFF.

This chain joins TRBV7-2 and TRBJ2-7; no definite D call. Germline V gene data show CDR1 as SGHTA and CDR2 as FQGNSA. The CDR3 sequence is 16 residues long. Trimming took 1 base from V and 2 from J, leaving 15 bases between them. CDR3 protein: CASSLGGSLPPYEQYF. In DNA form, the CDR3 reads TGTGCCAGCAGCTTAGGGGGAAGCCTTCCACCCTACGAGCAGTACTTC.

The chain recombines TRBV10-3 with TRBJ2-3; D perhaps matches TRBD2 (6 bases). Germline V gives CDR1 ENHRY, CDR2 SYGVKD. V lost 0 bases, J lost 7 bases, and 14 bases lay in between. CDR3 length: 15 amino acids. The CDR3 loop is CAISESNGGMNTQYF. For the CDR3, the DNA is TGTGCCATCAGTGAGTCGAACGGGGGAATGAATACGCAGTATTTT.

V usage is TRBV19 and J usage is TRBJ2-7; 7 bases line up with TRBD1. Germline CDR1 and CDR2: LNHDA and SQIVND (reference sequence). This CDR3 has 15 residues. V lost 7 bases, J lost 3 bases, and 12 bases stayed unmatched. In nucleotides, the CDR3 is TGTGCCAGTACCCTCTCGCCGGCAGGGGGCTACGAGCAGTACTTC. Its protein product is CASTLSPAGGYEQYF.

This chain uses TRBV6-6 with TRBJ2-1, with D tentatively TRBD2 (5 bases). V was trimmed by 6 bases and J by 5 bases, leaving 17 bases between them. Germline V gives CDR1 MNHNY, CDR2 SVGAGI (reference sequence). The CDR3 contains 15 residues. The CDR3 sequence is CASRITGSPDNEQFF. The CDR3 DNA sequence: TGTGCCAGCAGGATCACGGGGTCCCCCGACAATGAGCAGTTCTTC.

This clone was detected once. The chain recombines TRBV12-1 with TRBJ2-5; the D call of TRBD2 is as the table states it, not checked on the DNA. TRBV12-1 constitutes a pseudogene. This CDR3 is built from 14 residues. The CDR3 DNA reads TGTGCCAGCAGCTTTGAAGCGGCACAAGAGACCCAGTACTTC. As protein: CASSFEAAQETQYF.

The gene calls are TRBV6-5 and TRBJ2-5; 7 bases agree with TRBD1. The V segment lost 6 bases and the J segment 3 bases; nucleotides outside the gene matches: 7. The CDR3 covers 14 residues. Germline V lookup: CDR1 MNHEY, CDR2 SVGAGI. CDR3 coding DNA: TGTGCCAGCAGCCACCCTACAGGGGAAGAGACCCAGTACTTC. It specifies CASSHPTGEETQYF.

This clone was found once. The rearrangement joins TRBV2 to TRBJ2-5; 11 positions agree with TRBD2. This CDR3 spans 17 amino acids. Germline V CDR1 and CDR2: SNHLY, FYNNEI. The V gene end was trimmed by 6 bases and the J gene end by 0 bases; junction bases not matched to a gene: 9. For the CDR3, the DNA is TGTGCCAGCAGAAGTAGCGGGGGGGTTGGGGACCAAGAGACCCAGTACTTC. Translation: CASRSSGGVGDQETQYF.

This clone has just a few counts. The chain combines TRBV5-1 with TRBJ2-7, with a possible D match to TRBD2 (5 bases). Trimming pared 5 bases from V and 2 bases from J, leaving 14 bases between. Per the germline V gene, CDR1 is SGHRS and CDR2 is YFSETQ. This CDR3 has 14 amino acids. The DNA of the CDR3 is TGCGCCAGCAGGGAGGACTCAGCAGCCTACGAGCAGTACTTC. It codes for CASREDSAAYEQYF.

The V call is TRBV7-8, the J call TRBJ2-7, with 9 bases that match TRBD2. This CDR3 is built from 17 residues. Per the germline V gene, CDR1 is SGHVS and CDR2 is FQNEAQ. J gave up 4 bases and V 1 base, and 11 bases lay outside the gene matches. The CDR3 loop is CASSLVGRGGDSYEQYF. The CDR3 nucleotides are TGTGCCAGCAGCTTAGTCGGCCGCGGGGGGGATTCTTACGAGCAGTACTTC.

The chain recombines TRBV2 with TRBJ2-2, with D uncertain. From germline, CDR1 is SNHLY and CDR2 FYNNEI. CDR3 length equals 15 residues. Trimming took 4 bases from V and 4 from J, leaving 13 bases between them. CDR3: CASSVEQSSTGELFF. Written as DNA, the CDR3 is TGTGCCAGCAGTGTTGAGCAGAGTAGCACCGGGGAGCTGTTTTTT. The full variable domain, rest sourced from reference TRBV2 and TRBJ2-2, is EPEVTQTPSHQVTQMGQEVILRCVPISNHLYFYWYRQILGQKVEFLVSFYNNEISEKSEIFDDQFSVERPDGSNFTLKIRSTKLEDSAMYFCASSVEQSSTGELFFGEGSRLTVL.

CDR3 region: CASSLSPSDGYGYTF. Here the CDR3 DNA reads TGTGCCAGCAGCTTATCACCTAGTGATGGATATGGCTACACCTTC. The chain employs TRBV7-9 and TRBJ1-2; D ambiguous. The CDR3 covers 15 residues. Germline V gives CDR1 SEHNR, CDR2 FQNEAQ (reference sequence). The ends were cut back, 2 bases at V and 5 bases at J, with 15 bases in the middle.

The chain uses TRBV10-2 and TRBJ2-5; tentatively, D is TRBD2 (6 bases). V lost 0 bases to trimming and J lost 4 bases, with 6 bases between them. CDR3 length equals 13 residues. Germline V gene lookup returns CDR1 WSHSY and CDR2 SAAADI. CDR3 loop: CASSESGGETQYF. The CDR3 DNA follows: TGCGCCAGCAGTGAGTCGGGGGGAGAGACCCAGTACTTC.

V and J are TRBV5-5 and TRBJ2-4, with D perhaps being TRBD1 or TRBD2 (6 bases each). The V and J ends lost 0 bases and 1 base respectively, with 14 bases between them. The CDR3 contains 17 residues. In germline, CDR1 is SGHKS, CDR2 YYEKEE (reference sequence). CDR3 nucleotides: TGTGCCAGCAGCTTGGTGGGTAGGGGGGAGGCCAAAAACATTCAGTACTTC. Protein: CASSLVGRGEAKNIQYF.

The genes are TRBV12-5 and TRBJ2-5, with 7 nucleotides matching TRBD1. The germline V gene encodes CDR1 LGHNT and CDR2 FRNRAP. The trim removed 9 bases at V and 3 bases at J, leaving 4 bases unmatched. The CDR3 runs to 12 residues. CDR3 sequence (DNA): TGTGCTAGCGGGACAGTGGAAGAGACCCAGTACTTC. Translated: CASGTVEETQYF.

In its sample, this clone was seen once. The genes are TRBV6-5 and TRBJ1-5; D is ambiguous. Deletions cut 2 bases from V and 4 bases from J, with 6 bases between. CDR1 and CDR2 (germline): MNHEY, SVGAGI. There are 13 residues in the CDR3. The CDR3 reads CASSYGENQPQHF. In DNA form, the CDR3 reads TGTGCCAGCAGTTACGGCGAGAATCAGCCCCAGCATTTT.

This rearrangement joins TRBV4-1 to TRBJ1-3, with TRBD1 as a possible D gene (5 bases). CDR1 is MGHRA and CDR2 is YSYEKL in the germline V gene. The V end lost 0 bases, the J end lost 4 bases, and 10 bases lay between the germline ends. The CDR3 has 15 residues. The CDR3 is CASSQDRGIGNTIYF. The CDR3 bases are TGCGCCAGCAGCCAAGATCGGGGGATCGGAAACACCATATATTTT.

The CDR3 is CASSTSSGRPQETQYF. DNA of the CDR3: TGTGCCAGTAGTACCAGTAGCGGGAGGCCCCAAGAGACCCAGTACTTC. J is TRBJ2-5 and V is TRBV19, with TRBD2 matching 10 bases. The CDR3 spans 16 residues. With V trimmed by 4 bases and J by 1 base, 6 bases remained unmatched. CDR1 and CDR2 (germline): LNHDA, SQIVND (reference sequence).

V usage is TRBV29-1 and J usage is TRBJ2-3; D is possibly TRBD2 (6 bases). Germline V gene lookup returns CDR1 SQVTM and CDR2 ANQGSEA. The CDR3 is made up of 15 amino acids. With 2 bases removed from V and 0 bases from J, the gap between germline ends came to 12 bases. CDR3 sequence: CSVEPRGTSTDTQYF. The CDR3 bases are TGCAGCGTTGAACCCCGGGGGACGAGCACAGATACGCAGTATTTT.

V gene TRBV19 combines with J gene TRBJ2-5; possible D gene TRBD2, 6 bases. Trimming took 3 bases from V and 5 from J, leaving 10 bases between them. The CDR3 has 13 residues. CDR1 is LNHDA, CDR2 SQIVND, per germline (reference sequence). The CDR3 is CASSIPGEETQYF. DNA for the CDR3: TGTGCCAGTAGTATTCCGGGGGAGGAGACCCAGTACTTC.

Only one count was recorded for this clone. This sequence joins TRBV7-6 and TRBJ2-7; D is tentatively TRBD1 or TRBD2 (5 bases each). Germline V lookup: CDR1 SGHVS, CDR2 FNYEAQ. This CDR3 comprises 12 residues. V was shortened by 2 bases and J by 5 bases, with 7 bases between the two germline ends. CDR3 region: CASSLLGDEQYF. CDR3 sequence (DNA): TGTGCCAGCAGCTTACTGGGGGACGAGCAGTACTTC.

The chain carries TRBV10-2 and TRBJ2-1; TRBD1 or TRBD2 may be the D gene (5 bases each). CDR1 and CDR2 from the germline V gene are WSHSY and SAAADI. Trimming removed 1 base from V and 7 bases from J, with 14 bases in between. The CDR3 has 15 residues. Here the CDR3 DNA reads TGCGCCAGCAGTGAGTGGAACGGGGCCAGGAATGAGCAGTTCTTC. This sequence encodes CASSEWNGARNEQFF.

The rearrangement links TRBV6-5 to TRBJ1-2, with TRBD1 matching over 7 bases. CDR3 size: 14 residues. The J segment lost 2 bases and the V segment lost 5 bases, leaving 5 bases of the junction unmatched. CDR1 MNHEY and CDR2 SVGAGI come from the germline V gene. The CDR3 spells CASSPDRANYGYTF. CDR3 coding DNA: TGTGCCAGCAGTCCTGACAGGGCAAACTATGGCTACACCTTC.